Here is one T cell receptor (beta chain) with its context. With a J-beta primer mix and a sample-barcoded 5' primer, a second PCR ran about 7 to 12 cycles. In TCRdb, the 5' RACE reads were re-called with MiXCR into one record per CDR3 protein. The sample shows some 750,000 distinct CDR3 sequences, approximately 21% of them seen only once. V gave up 5 bases and J gave up 10 bases, with 11 bases separating them. The CDR3 covers 12 residues. Germline V gives CDR1 SEHNR, CDR2 FQNEAQ (reference sequence). The record originates from a study of blood T cells in healthy people across ages. The chain recombines TRBV7-9 with TRBJ1-4, with D possibly being TRBD1 (6 bases). The clonotype originates from a man between 70 and 80 years old in good health. The sample consisted of blood. CDR3 bases: TGTGCCAGCAGCACACAGGGTGGAAAACTGTTTTTT. It translates to CASSTQGGKLFF.